This record concerns one T cell receptor beta chain sequence. This clonotype was found a few times. Its binding antigen is unknown. The record has no base qualities; no much larger clone is one base away. The data were taken from a study of blood T cells in healthy people across ages (dated by TCRdb to the mid-2010s). Background for the entire study: In model experiments, template switching captured roughly one uniquely barcoded TCR beta cDNA molecule for every two T cells. Age-related changes in TCR beta repertoire diversity were measured in the study by deep sequencing normalized with unique cDNA molecular identifiers. Donors were grouped into four age groups: young (average 16 years), middle-aged (approximately 41), aged (about 59) and long-lived (82). Using the same blood draw, the study looked at two additional independent replicas of 1 million unique cDNA reads for two donors, one aged 18 to 29 and the other aged 80 or older. Donors of different ages were randomly distributed across sequencing lanes to avoid experimental bias.

Points the paper makes about the study in general: The percentage of naive T cells measured by flow cytometry correlated strongly with observed TCR beta diversity. Estimates of total diversity based on one million sequenced T cells were considered lower bounds and underestimates. Because profiling used bulk unsorted PBMCs, naive and antigen-experienced compartments could not be compared conclusively. The long-lived group showed more naive CD4+ T cells, fewer expanded clones and increased TCR diversity than the aged group, suggesting age selection. Donor CMV infection status was unknown, potentially confounding age-related changes in expanded clonotypes. Observed TCR beta diversity per million T cells fell roughly linearly with age, and a significant reduction was already apparent by age around 36.

The 39 donors, aged about 6 to 90 years, were systemically healthy Caucasian individuals from Russia. Each donor gave approximately 10 milliliters of peripheral blood, collected into EDTA-treated Vacutainer tubes. PBMCs were isolated by Ficoll-Paque density-gradient centrifugation, with at least 7 million obtained per sample. Trizol reagent was used to extract total RNA from PBMCs, with at least 5.5 micrograms per sample. Naive CD45RAhigh/CD27high T cell percentages were measured by flow cytometry on a PBMC aliquot from every donor. The library was produced with 5' RACE. Sequencing was carried out with an Illumina HiSeq 2500. A second PCR of roughly 7 to 11 cycles was performed with a sample-barcoded 5' primer and a J-beta primer mix. Each TCR beta cDNA molecule received a unique molecular identifier from a template-switch 5' adaptor carrying 12 random nucleotides. Each sample yielded at least 3 million CDR3-containing paired-end reads. The Mint cDNA synthesis kit, primed by a TRBC-specific oligonucleotide, was used to synthesize first-strand cDNA from all RNA. Following uracil-DNA glycosylase treatment, all cDNA underwent a first 18-cycle PCR with the universal primers M1SS and BC2_uni_R. In the authors' own workflow: Each sample was normalized by randomly selecting 1 million high-quality reads, each carrying a distinct molecular identifier. Instead of being binned into consensus sequences, reads with shared molecular identifiers were discarded. MiTCR, with a Q25 quality threshold and the strictest error-elimination algorithm, was used for CDR3 identification, clonotype clustering and error correction. A nonparametric unseen species model with Euler transformation was used to estimate lower-bound total TCR beta diversity. TCRdb trimmed the raw reads at Q25, called clones with MiXCR and kept productive beta chains. Entries are consolidated by CDR3 protein sequence, retaining the most common genes and DNA. None of the V and J calls come from the authors' own analysis; TCRdb made them. Present in this sample are hundreds of thousands of distinct CDR3 sequences, approximately 29% of which were seen just once. The ten largest clones add up to 15% of the sample.

The CDR3 sequence holds 13 residues, the cysteine and phenylalanine included. Just CDR3 DNA is preserved here, 39 bases in frame from base 1. Trimming removed 3 bases from V and 3 bases from J, leaving 8 bases between the germline ends. In the germline V gene (reference sequence), CDR1 corresponds to DFQATT and CDR2 to SNEGSKA. The chain was built from TRBV20-1 and TRBJ2-2; tentative D gene TRBD2, with 6 bases matching. Sequencing was done on a sample of blood. The origin of this receptor is an elderly woman in good health. Donor details come from another sample of the same person, matched by shared clones. The encoded CDR3 is CSASTSHTGELFF. The base sequence is TGCAGTGCTAGCACTAGCCACACCGGGGAGCTGTTTTTT.